This TCR beta chain was found in a study of read filtering for tumor transcriptome and immune sequencing. Overall study: RNA-seq yielded only about 75 to 1,400 TCR reads, IR-seq about 3.5 to 11 million.

Worth noting for this clonotype: As yet, its antigen is unknown. A far larger clone is just one base off, so this is likely a read error.

Molecular barcoded adaptors covering alpha/delta and beta/gamma chains were used on roughly 400 ng RNA. TCRdb recomputed calls from the reads with MiXCR, one row per CDR3 protein. The sample holds 50,000 to 65,000 distinct CDR3 sequences; roughly a fifth are singletons and the top ten take approximately 11%. The germline CDR1 and CDR2 sequences are SEHNR and FQNEAQ (reference sequence). This CDR3 is 14 amino acids long. Trimming at V came to 7 bases and at J to 6 bases, leaving 6 bases not matched to a gene. Study findings and constraints: Sorted CD138-negative bone marrow cells were not purified T cells.

The sequence was obtained from a donor aged 40 or older with multiple myeloma. The sample consisted of a population of CD138-negative cells sorted from bone marrow. The rearrangement joins TRBV7-9 to TRBJ2-1; TRBD2 matches 10 bases. The CDR3 sequence: CASNLSGGLNEQFF. Here the CDR3 DNA reads TGTGCCAGCAACCTTAGCGGGGGGCTCAATGAGCAGTTCTTC.